The 9 T cell receptor beta chains presented below share a single source sample, sequenced in a study of control samples from healthy donors and cancer patients. Assay: immunoSEQ multiplex PCR; the TCRdb copy retains only in-frame clones and omits some. This sample yields 150,000 to 200,000 clones, of which almost 90% are seen a single time; approximately 1.6% belongs to the top ten. Material for sequencing was blood. The receptors were gathered from a man younger than 35 in good health.

This chain joins TRBV7-9 and TRBJ2-7; perhaps TRBD2 as D (6 bases). Germline V gene sequence: CDR1 SEHNR, CDR2 FQNEAQ (reference sequence). This CDR3 is 16 amino acids long. The V gene lost 5 bases and the J gene lost 7 bases, with 24 bases spanning the gap. CDR3 region: CASSPHRSSVGGEQYF. CDR3 nucleotide sequence: TGTGCCAGCAGCCCACACAGGTCGAGCGTAGGAGGGGAGCAGTACTTC.

This clone turned up a few times. This chain's CDR3 is CAWSVGVGSGEKLFF. CDR3 sequence (DNA): TGTGCCTGGAGTGTAGGAGTGGGGTCCGGGGAAAAACTGTTTTTT. The chain joins TRBV30 to TRBJ1-4; D not certain. V lost 0 bases and J 8 bases, leaving 16 bases between the germline ends. Germline CDR1 reads GTSNPN; CDR2 reads SVGIG (reference sequence). The CDR3 consists of 15 residues.

CDR3 in amino acids: CASSPGQGRAEAFF. The CDR3, as DNA: TGTGCCAGCTCACCAGGACAGGGAAGGGCTGAAGCTTTCTTT. The chain employs TRBV18 and TRBJ1-1; 8 bases map to TRBD1. The CDR3 loop spans 14 amino acids. Losses at the gene ends were 2 bases for V and 6 bases for J; bases not matched to a gene: 5. Germline lookup yields CDR1 KGHSH and CDR2 LQKENI.

V gene TRBV12-3 or TRBV12-4 combines with J gene TRBJ1-1; TRBD1 matches 7 bases. CDR3 size: 13 residues. Trimming removed 6 bases from V and 4 bases from J; junction bases left unmatched: 5. CDR3 amino acids: CASRQRQGTEAFF. CDR3 DNA: TGTGCCAGCAGGCAACGACAGGGCACTGAAGCTTTCTTT.

The V call is TRBV6-6, the J call TRBJ1-2, with TRBD1 matching over 7 bases. The CDR3 contains 14 residues. V shed 3 bases, J shed 5 bases, and the junction held 6 bases outside the gene matches. CDR1 and CDR2 from the germline V gene are MNHNY and SVGAGI (reference sequence). The CDR3 is CASSYVAGGYGYTF. The CDR3, as DNA: TGTGCCAGCAGTTATGTGGCAGGGGGTTATGGCTACACCTTC.

As regards this clone: Its ends do not fully match the called genes, so a read error is possible. This chain uses TRBV6-2 or TRBV6-3 with TRBJ2-2; D remains ambiguous. Germline V CDR1 and CDR2: MNHEY, SVGEGT. This CDR3 contains 16 residues. The CDR3 DNA reads TGTGCCAGCAGTTATCAGCTCGGAGCGAATACCGGGGAGCTGTTTTTT. This translates into CASSYQLGANTGELFF.

The chain joins TRBV5-1 to TRBJ2-1, with TRBD1 matching 9 bases. The germline V gene encodes CDR1 SGHRS and CDR2 YFSETQ. With 7 bases clipped from V and 7 bases from J, the junction kept 12 bases outside the gene matches. The CDR3 contains 15 residues. The CDR3: CASASAGTGTNEQFF. The CDR3 bases are TGCGCCAGCGCCTCGGCCGGGACAGGGACGAATGAGCAGTTCTTC.

The chain has TRBV4-1 and TRBJ1-1, with a possible D match to TRBD1 (6 bases). The CDR3 is made up of 13 amino acids. V shed 1 base and J shed 8 bases, with 11 bases lying between them. CDR1 is MGHRA and CDR2 is YSYEKL in the germline V gene. In nucleotides, the CDR3 is TGCGCCAGCAGCCAAGCTCGGACAGCAGAAGCTTTCTTT. This sequence encodes CASSQARTAEAFF.

The chain carries TRBV7-3 and TRBJ2-1; D is uncertain. Germline V gene sequence: CDR1 SGHTA, CDR2 FQGTGA. The ends were cut back, 3 bases at V and 6 bases at J, with 12 bases in the middle. CDR3 size: 14 residues. The CDR3 loop reads CASSFLGIVNEQFF. The CDR3, as DNA: TGTGCCAGCAGCTTCTTGGGAATTGTCAATGAGCAGTTCTTC.